This T cell receptor beta chain was captured by sequencing in a study of identifying expanded T cells in peripheral blood. Study results and limitations: Clone count variance between roughly 2-week samples rose with total template count.

Details on this clone: Its specificity is not known.

Clones were sequenced by immunoSEQ multiplex PCR, and TCRdb holds only the in-frame ones, with some missing. The repertoire holds more than 75,000 clones, with 75% to 90% as singletons. Germline CDR1 and CDR2: SGHAT and FQNNGV. There are 15 residues in the CDR3. V lost 1 base and J lost 3, with 12 bases in between. V usage is TRBV11-2 and J usage is TRBJ1-2; maybe TRBD1 (6 bases). This sequence was found in a person aged 18 to 70 in good health. Sequences were obtained from blood. The CDR3 nucleotides read TGTGCCAGCAGCTTAGTCTTCAGGGGAGACTATGGCTACACCTTC. Translated, it gives CASSLVFRGDYGYTF.